This T cell receptor (beta chain) emerged from a study of T cell responses to AZD1222 COVID-19 vaccine. Findings and limits, study-wide: Spike-specific TCRs gained breadth and depth after people received two AZD1222 doses. The sample set comprised mostly white British donors with more females, and clonal diversity was possibly underestimated. At baseline, seropositivity was found in only six or seven AZD1222 recipients.

In its sample, this clone was seen once. What it recognizes is unknown. Sequencing used immunoSEQ multiplex PCR; TCRdb keeps in-frame clones, though not all of them. The sample consists of some 150,000 clones, more than 80% of them appearing once. The source was peripheral blood, collected on day 0 of AZD1222 vaccination. This clonotype was obtained from an adult in good health.

The chain's CDR3 is CASSVFSSGGPTDTQYF. The CDR3 DNA follows: TGTGCCAGCAGCGTATTCTCCTCGGGTGGGCCCACAGATACGCAGTATTTT. The chain has TRBV9 and TRBJ2-3; no firm D call. Germline V lookup: CDR1 SGDLS, CDR2 YYNGEE. Trimming took 1 base from V and 2 from J, leaving 17 bases between them. The length of the CDR3 is 17 residues.